This T cell receptor beta chain is from a study of T cell repertoires in cytomegalovirus infection. Whole-study context: Public TCR beta signatures marked donors with CMV infection and the matching HLA. The study's findings and limits: The study found HLA-C-restricted CMV-specific TCR beta clonotypes dominating the ex vivo response. Cumulated frequencies of public TCR beta families served to identify carriers of CMV plus the relevant HLA.

This clonotype was seen ten or more times. What it binds is not known. The ends were cut back, 7 bases at V and 8 bases at J, with 21 bases in the middle. This CDR3 contains 14 residues. Using its own MiXCR run on the reads, TCRdb lists one record per CDR3 protein. Altogether 450,000 to 550,000 distinct CDR3 sequences are present, 16% being singletons, with the ten largest covering approximately 24%. Sequencing was carried out using CD8+ T cells from PBMCs. The TCR was taken from a human donor in good health (CMV status not recorded). Some clones in this sample may be carry-over from other donors' samples. The chain has TRBV12-3 or TRBV12-4 and TRBJ2-7; tentatively, D is TRBD2 (7 bases). CDR3: CASTVLGGQGKQYF. The DNA for the CDR3 is TGTGCCAGCACCGTCCTGGGGGGGCAGGGAAAGCAGTACTTC.